This is a list of T cell receptor beta chains from one sample in a study of CD8 T cells in Susac syndrome. TCRdb analysed the immunoSEQ multiplex PCR reads with MiXCR anew, one entry per CDR3 protein. Here the sample spans about 140,000 distinct CDR3 sequences, 90% to 95% being singletons. The sample consisted of CD8+ T cells from PBMCs. The receptors originated from a human donor in good health. Each CDR3 is given with its conserved first and last residue. A D gene is named only where the DNA matches it firmly. The size entry is marked missing in some rows and otherwise reads once, few, many or a size class.

J: TRBJ2-1
size: NA
length: 14
D: NA
V: TRBV20-1
CDR3: CSEARESSYNEQFF
DNA: TGCAGTGAAGCTAGGGAGAGCTCCTACAATGAGCAGTTCTTC

J: TRBJ1-2
size: NA
length: 16
D: NA
V: TRBV20-1
CDR3: CSARDVRGTTHYGYTF
DNA: TGCAGTGCTAGAGATGTAAGGGGGACAACGCACTATGGCTACACCTTC

J: TRBJ2-7
size: NA
length: 13
D: NA
V: TRBV4-3
CDR3: CAHTGQSSYEQYF
DNA: TGCGCCCACACAGGACAGAGCTCCTACGAGCAGTACTTC

J: TRBJ1-1
size: once
length: 15
D: NA
V: TRBV4-2
CDR3: CASSQEDRMNTEAFF
DNA: TGTGCCAGCAGCCAAGAGGACAGAATGAACACTGAAGCTTTCTTT

J: TRBJ1-3
size: NA
length: 19
D: NA
V: TRBV9
CDR3: CASSPPSGDIHFSGNTIYF
DNA: TGTGCCAGCAGCCCCCCCTCCGGGGACATACATTTCTCTGGAAACACCATATATTTT

J: TRBJ1-1
size: few
length: 13
D: NA
V: TRBV11-3
CDR3: CASSPSGGTEAFF
DNA: TGTGCCAGCAGTCCATCGGGTGGCACTGAAGCTTTCTTT

J: TRBJ2-3
size: once
length: 15
D: TRBD2
V: TRBV7-9
CDR3: CASSLSSGIEDTQYF
DNA: TGTGCCAGCAGCTTGTCTAGCGGGATTGAAGATACGCAGTATTTT

J: TRBJ2-7
size: NA
length: 15
D: NA
V: TRBV15
CDR3: CATSSSRGVFYEQYF
DNA: TGTGCCACCAGCAGTAGCCGGGGTGTTTTCTACGAGCAGTACTTC

J: TRBJ2-3
size: NA
length: 15
D: NA
V: TRBV12-3/TRBV12-4
CDR3: CASSISPRLPDTQYF
DNA: TGTGCCAGCAGTATCTCACCACGACTTCCGGATACGCAGTATTTT

J: TRBJ1-5
size: NA
length: 12
D: NA
V: TRBV6-2/TRBV6-3
CDR3: CASSFRNQPQHF
DNA: TGTGCCAGCAGCTTTAGAAATCAGCCCCAGCATTTT

J: TRBJ2-5
size: NA
length: 15
D: NA
V: TRBV9
CDR3: CASSVGSLIQETQYF
DNA: TGTGCCAGCAGCGTAGGATCCCTTATACAAGAGACCCAGTACTTC

J: TRBJ2-1
size: NA
length: 14
D: NA
V: TRBV6-5
CDR3: CASTWDETYNEQFF
DNA: TGTGCCAGCACTTGGGACGAGACTTACAATGAGCAGTTCTTC

J: TRBJ1-3
size: NA
length: 13
D: NA
V: TRBV29-1
CDR3: CSVVSPNRNTIYF
DNA: TGCAGCGTTGTTTCCCCTAATCGAAACACCATATATTTT

J: TRBJ1-1
size: once
length: 14
D: TRBD1
V: TRBV19
CDR3: CASSGQAGFTEAFF
DNA: TGTGCCAGTAGTGGACAGGCCGGGTTTACTGAAGCTTTCTTT

J: TRBJ2-5
size: NA
length: 11
D: NA
V: TRBV20-1
CDR3: CSEEDIGTQYF
DNA: TGCAGTGAGGAGGACATTGGGACCCAGTACTTC

J: TRBJ2-7
size: NA
length: 13
D: TRBD1
V: TRBV5-6
CDR3: CASSLGQGIEQYF
DNA: TGTGCCAGCAGCTTGGGACAGGGCATCGAGCAGTACTTC

J: TRBJ2-7
size: NA
length: 17
D: NA
V: TRBV5-4
CDR3: CASSLWGGPESSYEQYF
DNA: TGTGCCAGCAGCTTGTGGGGGGGGCCGGAGAGCTCCTACGAGCAGTACTTC

J: TRBJ2-2
size: NA
length: 13
D: NA
V: TRBV30
CDR3: CAWSAGVGGELFF
DNA: TGTGCCTGGAGTGCAGGTGTGGGCGGGGAGCTGTTTTTT

J: TRBJ2-7
size: once
length: 15
D: NA
V: TRBV9
CDR3: CASSGTGTGGYEQYF
DNA: TGTGCCAGCAGCGGAACCGGGACTGGCGGATACGAGCAGTACTTC

J: TRBJ2-1
size: NA
length: 12
D: TRBD1
V: TRBV27
CDR3: CATWDRGNEQFF
DNA: TGTGCCACCTGGGACAGGGGCAATGAGCAGTTCTTC

J: TRBJ2-7
size: NA
length: 13
D: NA
V: TRBV27
CDR3: CASIGGRSHEQYF
DNA: TGTGCCAGCATTGGGGGGAGATCCCACGAGCAGTACTTC

J: TRBJ2-2
size: NA
length: 13
D: NA
V: TRBV27
CDR3: CASSPDRTGELFF
DNA: TGTGCCAGCAGTCCAGACAGAACCGGGGAGCTGTTTTTT

J: TRBJ2-1
size: NA
length: 13
D: NA
V: TRBV7-9
CDR3: CASSPTGYNEQFF
DNA: TGTGCCAGCAGCCCCACGGGTTACAATGAGCAGTTCTTC

J: TRBJ2-7
size: NA
length: 15
D: TRBD1
V: TRBV27
CDR3: CASLPTWTGSYEQYF
DNA: TGTGCCAGCTTACCCACCTGGACAGGGAGCTACGAGCAGTACTTC

J: TRBJ1-1
size: NA
length: 13
D: NA
V: TRBV20-1
CDR3: CSARGGMNTEAFF
DNA: TGCAGTGCTAGAGGAGGGATGAACACTGAAGCTTTCTTT

J: TRBJ2-5
size: NA
length: 17
D: TRBD2
V: TRBV4-1
CDR3: CASSPIAGGSLEETQYF
DNA: TGCGCCAGCAGCCCAATAGCGGGAGGGTCTCTCGAAGAGACCCAGTACTTC

J: TRBJ2-2
size: NA
length: 17
D: NA
V: TRBV23-1
CDR3: CASSQSFPGQNTGELFF
DNA: TGCGCCAGCAGTCAATCATTCCCGGGACAGAACACCGGGGAGCTGTTTTTT

J: TRBJ2-7
size: NA
length: 12
D: NA
V: TRBV11-2
CDR3: CASSPPATEQYF
DNA: TGTGCCAGCAGCCCCCCAGCCACCGAGCAGTACTTC

J: TRBJ2-1
size: NA
length: 17
D: TRBD2
V: TRBV4-3
CDR3: CASSQDIGTSGSGEQFF
DNA: TGCGCCAGCAGCCAAGATATCGGGACTAGCGGGAGTGGGGAGCAGTTCTTC

J: TRBJ2-7
size: NA
length: 14
D: TRBD1
V: TRBV30
CDR3: CAWSAPGQDYEQYF
DNA: TGTGCCTGGAGTGCCCCGGGACAGGACTACGAGCAGTACTTC

J: TRBJ2-1
size: NA
length: 14
D: NA
V: TRBV14
CDR3: CASSPVLKYNERFF
DNA: TGTGCCAGCAGCCCCGTCCTCAAATACAATGAGCGGTTCTTC

J: TRBJ2-1
size: NA
length: 16
D: TRBD1
V: TRBV6-4
CDR3: CASSDSITGGYNEQFF
DNA: TGTGCCAGCAGTGACTCAATTACAGGGGGCTACAATGAGCAGTTCTTC

J: TRBJ2-1
size: NA
length: 16
D: TRBD2
V: TRBV27
CDR3: CASSLRGGTSFYEQFF
DNA: TGTGCCAGCAGTTTAAGGGGCGGGACTAGCTTCTATGAGCAGTTCTTC

J: TRBJ2-1
size: NA
length: 17
D: TRBD2
V: TRBV7-8
CDR3: CASSLEAGGPWGNEQFF
DNA: TGTGCCAGCAGCTTAGAGGCGGGAGGGCCATGGGGCAATGAGCAGTTCTTC

J: TRBJ2-3
size: NA
length: 14
D: NA
V: TRBV28
CDR3: CASRDYPYTDTQYF
DNA: TGTGCCAGCAGGGACTACCCTTACACAGATACGCAGTATTTT

J: TRBJ1-2
size: once
length: 13
D: TRBD1
V: TRBV29-1
CDR3: CSISGGLRYGYTF
DNA: TGCAGCATTTCAGGGGGCCTACGGTATGGCTACACCTTC

J: TRBJ2-5
size: NA
length: 14
D: NA
V: TRBV20-1
CDR3: CSASTRGNQETQYF
DNA: TGCAGTGCTAGTACCCGGGGGAACCAAGAGACCCAGTACTTC

J: TRBJ2-3
size: NA
length: 13
D: NA
V: TRBV27
CDR3: CASSLYPLDTQYF
DNA: TGTGCCAGCAGTTTATACCCCCTAGATACGCAGTATTTT

J: TRBJ2-3
size: NA
length: 15
D: NA
V: TRBV30
CDR3: CAWREGAGHTDTQYF
DNA: TGTGCCTGGAGAGAGGGAGCGGGTCACACAGATACGCAGTATTTT

J: TRBJ2-5
size: NA
length: 19
D: TRBD2
V: TRBV20-1
CDR3: CSARDLGLAPSGVKETQYF
DNA: TGCAGTGCTAGAGATCTCGGACTAGCACCGAGTGGGGTGAAAGAGACCCAGTACTTC

J: TRBJ2-1
size: few
length: 15
D: NA
V: TRBV7-2
CDR3: CASSLARDSFNEQFF
DNA: TGTGCCAGCAGCTTAGCGCGGGACAGTTTTAATGAGCAGTTCTTC

J: TRBJ1-5
size: once
length: 14
D: NA
V: TRBV4-3
CDR3: CASSQDQGVRPQHF
DNA: TGCGCCAGCAGCCAAGACCAGGGCGTGAGGCCCCAGCATTTT

J: TRBJ2-5
size: NA
length: 16
D: TRBD1
V: TRBV6-1
CDR3: CASSEGADREQETQYF
DNA: TGTGCCAGCAGTGAAGGGGCGGACAGGGAACAAGAGACCCAGTACTTC

J: TRBJ2-3
size: NA
length: 12
D: NA
V: TRBV30
CDR3: CAWSDPTDTQYF
DNA: TGTGCCTGGAGTGACCCGACAGATACGCAGTATTTT

J: TRBJ2-7
size: NA
length: 14
D: NA
V: TRBV24-1
CDR3: CATSPQTFPYEQYF
DNA: TGTGCCACCAGTCCTCAGACGTTCCCTTACGAGCAGTACTTC